One sample yielded the 32 T cell receptor beta chains listed below, sequenced in a study of shared clonotypes between healthy human individuals. Profiled with immunoSEQ multiplex PCR; TCRdb holds only in-frame clones, not every one. The sample consists of 450,000 to 500,000 clones, over 70% of them appearing once. Sequencing used PBMCs. These receptors were obtained from a woman in her forties in good health. Some clones in this sample may be carry-over from other donors' samples.

On this clone: This likely traces to a read error, being one base from a far larger clone. The J gene is TRBJ2-5, the V gene TRBV30; the D gene could be TRBD1 or TRBD2 (5 bases each). Trimming removed 5 bases from V and 8 bases from J, with 27 bases in between. The V gene's germline CDR1 is GTSNPN and CDR2 SVGIG (reference sequence). This CDR3 contains 16 residues. This CDR3 reads CAWALDGGAIGDTQYF. In DNA form, the CDR3 reads TGTGCCTGGGCTCTTGATGGGGGAGCTATTGGAGATACCCAGTACTTC.

V usage is TRBV6-1 and J usage is TRBJ2-5; D remains ambiguous. The ends were cut back, 2 bases at V and 5 bases at J, with 15 bases in the middle. This CDR3 has 15 residues. Germline CDR1 MNHNS, CDR2 SASEGT. The CDR3 DNA reads as TGTGCCAGCAGTGAACTTCGGCTCCCTGGGGAGACCCAGTACTTC. Translation gives CASSELRLPGETQYF.

V is TRBV7-9 and J is TRBJ2-7; tentatively, D is TRBD1 or TRBD2 (5 bases each). CDR3 length: 16 amino acids. Germline assignment: CDR1 SEHNR and CDR2 FQNEAQ (reference sequence). V lost 0 bases, J lost 4 bases, and 16 bases lay in between. The CDR3 loop reads CASSLAPRFGAYEQYF. CDR3 sequence (DNA): TGTGCCAGCAGCTTAGCGCCCCGATTCGGGGCTTACGAGCAGTACTTC.

The J gene is TRBJ2-7, the V gene TRBV7-8; TRBD2 aligns across 9 bases. The germline V gene encodes CDR1 SGHVS and CDR2 FQNEAQ. The CDR3 loop spans 15 amino acids. The V and J ends lost 5 bases and 3 bases, in that order; junction bases with no gene match: 8. Here the CDR3 reads CASSLGGTSLYEQYF. The CDR3 nucleotides are TGTGCCAGCAGCCTGGGAGGGACTAGCCTCTACGAGCAGTACTTC.

This chain uses TRBV6-1 with TRBJ1-2, with D tentatively TRBD1 (5 bases). CDR3 size: 14 residues. Germline-derived CDR1 and CDR2 are MNHNS and SASEGT. Between the trimmed V and J ends, which lost 0 bases and 4 bases, there was a span of 9 bases. As DNA, the CDR3 is TGTGCCAGCAGTGAAGCAGGCGGGGGCTATGGCTACACCTTC. Amino acids: CASSEAGGGYGYTF.

The rearrangement joins TRBV6-5 to TRBJ2-5; D unclear. Germline V lookup: CDR1 MNHEY, CDR2 SVGAGI. Trimming stripped 0 bases from V and 0 bases from J, with 8 bases between. The length of the CDR3 is 15 residues. CDR3 DNA: TGTGCCAGCAGTTACTCGAACAATTACCAAGAGACCCAGTACTTC. Residues: CASSYSNNYQETQYF.

J is TRBJ2-2 and V is TRBV7-9, with TRBD2 matching over 14 bases. From germline, CDR1 is SEHNR and CDR2 FQNEAQ (reference sequence). The CDR3 extends over 16 amino acids. With 5 bases clipped from V and 6 bases from J, the junction kept 5 bases outside the gene matches. In DNA form, the CDR3 reads TGTGCCAGCAGCCCGGGACTAGCGGGAGTTTCCGGGGAGCTGTTTTTT. Translating it yields CASSPGLAGVSGELFF.

J is TRBJ2-2 and V is TRBV29-1; D may be TRBD2 (6 bases). V lost 3 bases and J 9 bases, leaving 11 bases between the germline ends. The CDR3 is made up of 12 amino acids. The germline V gene has CDR1 SQVTM and CDR2 ANQGSEA. CDR3 bases: TGCAGCGTTGATCGTGGCGGGAGGGAGCTGTTTTTT. This encodes CSVDRGGRELFF.

Remarks on this clone: With only one base between it and a far larger clone, this is likely a read error. The V and J genes are TRBV7-3 and TRBJ1-2; TRBD1 matches 12 bases. CDR1 and CDR2 (germline): SGHTA, FQGTGA. CDR3 length: 16 residues. V lost 5 bases and J lost 7; bases outside the gene matches: 11. Here the CDR3 DNA reads TGTGCCAGCAGCCCCGGTTGGGGACAGGGGGCCAGTGGCTACACCTTC. It specifies CASSPGWGQGASGYTF. Combining the CDR3 with reference TRBV7-3 and TRBJ1-2 gives the whole variable domain GAGVSQTPSNKVTEKGKYVELRCDPISGHTALYWYRQSLGQGPEFLIYFQGTGAADDSGLPNDRFFAVRPEGSVSTLKIQRTERGDSAVYLCASSPGWGQGASGYTFGSGTRLTVV.

The V and J genes are TRBV7-3 and TRBJ1-2, with unresolved D. Germline CDR1 reads SGHTA; CDR2 reads FQGTGA. The germline V and J ends were trimmed by 1 base and 10 bases, with 13 bases remaining between them. The CDR3 loop spans 13 amino acids. The CDR3 coding sequence is TGTGCCAGCAGCTTAATGGTTGGGGATCACTACACCTTC. It is translated as CASSLMVGDHYTF.

This clone appeared a few times. The chain uses TRBV5-1 and TRBJ1-2, with D possibly matching TRBD1 (6 bases). The CDR3 sequence is 13 residues long. Trimming left V 0 bases short and J 6 bases short, with 9 bases between. The germline V gene encodes CDR1 SGHRS and CDR2 YFSETQ. The CDR3 loop reads CASSLDRVDGYTF. CDR3 nucleotide sequence: TGCGCCAGCAGCTTGGACAGGGTTGATGGCTACACCTTC.

The rearrangement joins TRBV18 to TRBJ2-2, with a possible D match to TRBD1 (5 bases). The CDR3 is 12 residues long. Trimming shortened V by 2 bases and J by 13 bases, and 11 bases separated the two germline ends. Germline assignment: CDR1 KGHSH and CDR2 LQKENI. The CDR3 region is CASSPEGVRLFF. The CDR3 DNA is TGTGCCAGCTCACCAGAAGGGGTGCGGCTGTTTTTT. The variable domain in full, completed from reference TRBV18 and TRBJ2-2, reads NAGVMQNPRHLVRRRGQEARLRCSPMKGHSHVYWYRQLPEEGLKFMVYLQKENIIDESGMPKERFSAEFPKEGPSILRIQQVVRGDSAAYFCASSPEGVRLFFGEGSRLTVL.

The chain uses TRBV2 and TRBJ1-4; D not certain. Deletions cut 3 bases from V and 3 bases from J, with 8 bases between. CDR1 is SNHLY, CDR2 FYNNEI, per germline. This CDR3 has 14 residues. As DNA, the CDR3 is TGTGCCAGCAGTGACGGGTTCTCTAATGAAAAACTGTTTTTT. Translating gives CASSDGFSNEKLFF.

The V call is TRBV19, the J call TRBJ2-1; D is uncertain. Germline V gene lookup returns CDR1 LNHDA and CDR2 SQIVND (reference sequence). Trimming pared 6 bases from V and 4 bases from J, leaving 13 bases between. This CDR3 is 14 amino acids long. DNA of the CDR3: TGTGCCAGTAGACGGAGTCCCCAATACAATGAGCAGTTCTTC. It translates to CASRRSPQYNEQFF.

As concerns this clone: Other DNA sequences of this sample code for an identical CDR3. The V and J genes are TRBV5-1 and TRBJ2-1; 8 bases are shared with TRBD1. V trimming: 0 bases; J trimming: 7 bases; junction bases outside the gene matches: 0. Germline V gene data show CDR1 as SGHRS and CDR2 as YFSETQ. CDR3 length: 13 residues. The DNA of the CDR3 is TGCGCCAGCAGCTTGGACAGGGGGAATGAGCAGTTCTTC. Translated: CASSLDRGNEQFF.

On this clone itself: A far bigger clonotype differs at one base, so this is likely a read error. Other nucleotide sequences in the sample specify the same CDR3. The chain employs TRBV4-2 and TRBJ2-6, with D unresolved. Per the germline V gene, CDR1 is LGHNA and CDR2 is YNFKEQ. CDR3 length: 15 residues. CDR3 bases: TGTGCTAGCAGCCAAGACCGACTCCAATCCAACGTCCTGACTTTC. The encoded protein is CASSQDRLQSNVLTF.

The CDR3 region is CASKGQGNTEAFF. For the CDR3, the DNA is TGTGCCAGCAAGGGCCAGGGGAACACTGAAGCTTTCTTT. The chain combines TRBV19 with TRBJ1-1; D perhaps matches TRBD1 (5 bases). CDR3 length: 13 residues. Looked up from germline, CDR1 is LNHDA and CDR2 is SQIVND (reference sequence). The V and J ends lost 9 bases and 1 base respectively, with 12 bases between them.

V usage is TRBV19 and J usage is TRBJ2-7; D might be TRBD1 (6 bases). The CDR3 extends over 14 amino acids. CDR1 and CDR2 from the germline V gene are LNHDA and SQIVND (reference sequence). The V end was cut by 3 bases, the J end by 3 bases, with 12 bases between. CDR3 DNA sequence: TGTGCCAGTAGTATGAGGGGGATTATCTACGAGCAGTACTTC. Amino acid sequence: CASSMRGIIYEQYF.

To note about this clone: This is likely an artifact of a read error, given a far larger clone one base away. The chain recombines TRBV18 with TRBJ2-7; D is possibly TRBD1 (6 bases). With 8 bases removed from V and 5 bases from J, the gap between germline ends came to 22 bases. CDR3 length: 15 residues. The V gene's germline CDR1 is KGHSH and CDR2 LQKENI. CDR3 sequence: CASTNPEAGVDEQYF. In DNA form, the CDR3 reads TGTGCCAGCACTAACCCGGAGGCAGGGGTAGACGAGCAGTACTTC.

This clone was seen more than once but under ten times. It may be a read error: a sequence one base away is much more abundant. J is TRBJ2-7 and V is TRBV5-4; the match to TRBD2 covers 9 bases. Looked up from germline, CDR1 is SGHNT and CDR2 is YYREEE (reference sequence). The CDR3 covers 16 residues. CDR3 sequence reads: CACSSAIAGARAEQYF. The CDR3, as DNA: TGTGCCTGCAGCTCAGCAATAGCGGGAGCAAGGGCGGAGCAGTACTTC. Variable domain in full (rest from reference TRBV5-4 and TRBJ2-7): ETGVTQSPTHLIKTRGQQVTLRCSSQSGHNTVSWYQQALGQGPQFIFQYYREEENGRGNFPPRFSGLQFPNYSSELNVNALELDDSALYLCACSSAIAGARAEQYFGPGTRLTVT.

The chain has TRBV10-3 and TRBJ2-2; tentatively, D is TRBD2 (6 bases). Germline-derived CDR1 and CDR2 are ENHRY and SYGVKD. The CDR3 covers 15 residues. The ends were cut back, 6 bases at V and 0 bases at J, with 11 bases in the middle. CDR3 loop: CAIRGSGANTGELFF. The CDR3 coding sequence is TGTGCCATCAGAGGTAGCGGTGCGAACACCGGGGAGCTGTTTTTT.

Comments on this clone: The likely explanation is a read error, given a far larger clone one base away. Additional DNA sequences in this sample encode the identical CDR3. The V gene is TRBV29-1, the J gene TRBJ2-5, with D uncertain. Gene TRBJ2-7 matches the end of the DNA better, so the J call may be wrong. CDR1 is SQVTM, CDR2 ANQGSEA, per germline. The CDR3 covers 13 residues. In nucleotides, the CDR3 is TGCAGCGTTCGCGAACGTGGTAACTACGAGCAGTACTTC. It specifies CSVRERGNYEQYF.

This chain joins TRBV5-1 and TRBJ2-2, with 8 bases lining up with TRBD1. CDR1 is SGHRS, CDR2 YFSETQ, per germline. This CDR3 spans 15 amino acids. V gave up 4 bases and J gave up 9 bases; unmatched junction bases: 11. The CDR3 DNA reads as TGCGCCAGCAGCCAACAGGGGGTTGACGGTCGGGAGCTGTTTTTT. This translates into CASSQQGVDGRELFF.

The rearrangement joins TRBV28 to TRBJ2-7, with TRBD1 identical over 8 bases. The CDR3 runs to 14 residues. Germline lookup yields CDR1 MDHEN and CDR2 SYDVKM. V lost 8 bases and J lost 3; bases outside the gene matches: 9. CDR3 amino acids: CASAAPGQGYEQYF. CDR3 nucleotide sequence: TGTGCCAGCGCCGCCCCTGGACAGGGCTACGAGCAGTACTTC.

The rearrangement joins TRBV5-8 to TRBJ2-1, with TRBD2 identical over 13 bases. Looked up from germline, CDR1 is SGHTS and CDR2 is YDEGEE. The CDR3 has 16 residues. Germline trimming cut 4 bases from V and 7 bases from J; bases unmatched to any gene: 8. The CDR3 loop reads CASSRTSGRAGNEQFF. The DNA for the CDR3 is TGTGCCAGCAGCCGCACTAGCGGGAGGGCGGGGAATGAGCAGTTCTTC.

The chain is built from TRBV5-4 and TRBJ2-7; no reliable D call. V lost 0 bases and J 0 bases, leaving 4 bases between the germline ends. The CDR3 covers 13 residues. Germline CDR1 is SGHNT and CDR2 is YYREEE (reference sequence). In DNA form, the CDR3 reads TGTGCCAGCAGCTTGGAACGCTCCTACGAGCAGTACTTC. Translation gives CASSLERSYEQYF.

The chain has TRBV6-1 and TRBJ2-2; 11 positions match TRBD1. The CDR3 is made up of 15 amino acids. The germline gives CDR1 MNHNS, CDR2 SASEGT. V dropped 4 bases and J dropped 3; count of bases not matched to a gene: 1. CDR3 sequence: CASSGTGGHTGELFF. As DNA, the CDR3 is TGTGCCAGCAGTGGGACAGGGGGCCACACCGGGGAGCTGTTTTTT.

This clone was found once. The chain carries TRBV30 and TRBJ2-7; D not resolved. CDR1 is GTSNPN, CDR2 SVGIG, per germline (reference sequence). This CDR3 is 16 amino acids long. V was trimmed by 0 bases and J by 2 bases, leaving 17 bases between them. CDR3 coding DNA: TGTGCCTGGAGTGTCCCCCTCAGGACGGTAGCCTACGAGCAGTACTTC. Its translation: CAWSVPLRTVAYEQYF.

This clone was observed once. This likely reflects a read error, since a far larger clone is one base away. This rearrangement joins TRBV19 to TRBJ1-5, with no clear D. Germline values: CDR1 LNHDA, CDR2 SQIVND (reference sequence). This CDR3 has 15 residues. The CDR3 loop is CAGSRGGSSNQPQHF. The CDR3 DNA is TGTGCCGGTAGCCGAGGCGGATCTAGCAATCAGCCCCAGCATTTT.

A single count supports this clone. One base separates it from a far larger clone, so it is likely a read error. The chain joins TRBV28 to TRBJ1-4; D is ambiguous. The length of the CDR3 is 13 residues. The germline V gene has CDR1 MDHEN and CDR2 SYDVKM. The CDR3 protein is CVCMATINEKLFF. The CDR3 nucleotides are TGTGTCTGTATGGCGACAATCAATGAAAAACTGTTTTTT.

The rearrangement links TRBV19 to TRBJ2-3; D uncertain. The CDR3 has 14 residues. Per the germline V gene, CDR1 is LNHDA and CDR2 is SQIVND (reference sequence). The ends were cut back, 5 bases at V and 0 bases at J, with 9 bases in the middle. The CDR3 DNA reads TGTGCCAGTAGTGGAACAACCAGCACAGATACGCAGTATTTT. It encodes CASSGTTSTDTQYF.

This chain joins TRBV11-2 and TRBJ2-4; D not resolved. The germline V and J ends were trimmed by 0 bases and 9 bases, with 15 bases remaining between them. This CDR3 comprises 15 residues. Germline V gene sequence: CDR1 SGHAT, CDR2 FQNNGV. CDR3 DNA: TGTGCCAGCAGCTTAGATTGGTCCCCGGGCAGCATTCAGTACTTC. Residues: CASSLDWSPGSIQYF.